These 10 T cell receptor beta chains originate from one sample sequenced in a study of OX40 agonist ivuxolimab in advanced cancers. Clones were read by immunoSEQ multiplex PCR, and TCRdb kept only the in-frame ones, dropping some. The table shows around 84,000 clones, with approximately 90% occurring only once. The source material was CD4+ or CD8+ T cells sorted from blood, sampled in a trial of the OX40 agonist ivuxolimab. The receptors here all came from an adult with an advanced solid tumor such as melanoma, head and neck, liver or kidney cancer.

This chain uses TRBV11-2 with TRBJ1-1; 10 bases fit TRBD1. The CDR3 loop spans 16 amino acids. Germline values: CDR1 SGHAT, CDR2 FQNNGV. V shed 5 bases and J 3 bases; nucleotides not matched to a gene: 9. CDR3 sequence reads: CASSIILGTGDTEAFF. CDR3 nucleotide sequence: TGTGCCAGCAGCATCATACTCGGGACAGGGGACACTGAAGCTTTCTTT. The full variable domain, completed using reference TRBV11-2 and TRBJ1-1, is EAGVAQSPRYKIIEKRQSVAFWCNPISGHATLYWYQQILGQGPKLLIQFQNNGVVDDSQLPKDRFSAERLKGVDSTLKIQPAKLEDSAVYLCASSIILGTGDTEAFFGQGTRLTVV.

This clone appeared a few times. V usage is TRBV5-1 and J usage is TRBJ1-2; D may be TRBD1 (5 bases). Germline V CDR1 and CDR2: SGHRS, YFSETQ. The CDR3 has 14 residues. Trimming removed 5 bases from V and 3 bases from J, with 14 bases in between. The CDR3 region has the DNA TGCGCCAGCAGTTCGGAAGGAGGGGACTATGGCTACACCTTC. Translating gives CASSSEGGDYGYTF. Combining the CDR3 with reference TRBV5-1 and TRBJ1-2 gives the whole variable domain KAGVTQTPRYLIKTRGQQVTLSCSPISGHRSVSWYQQTPGQGLQFLFEYFSETQRNKGNFPGRFSGRQFSNSRSEMNVSTLELGDSALYLCASSSEGGDYGYTFGSGTRLTVV.

V gene TRBV6-6 combines with J gene TRBJ1-2; TRBD1 aligns across 9 bases. Germline V gene data show CDR1 as MNHNY and CDR2 as SVGAGI (reference sequence). This CDR3 spans 15 amino acids. Trimming removed 8 bases from V and 3 bases from J; junction bases left unmatched: 10. This chain's CDR3 is CASHVPGQGHYGYTF. The CDR3 DNA sequence: TGTGCCAGCCACGTCCCGGGACAGGGCCACTATGGCTACACCTTC.

The J gene is TRBJ2-1, the V gene TRBV7-7, with D maybe TRBD1 (6 bases). The CDR3 runs to 13 residues. Trimming cost V 6 bases and J 3 bases, with 9 bases left between them. CDR1 is SSHAT, CDR2 FNYEAQ, per germline (reference sequence). The chain's CDR3 is CASSRGIYNEQFF. The CDR3 DNA is TGTGCCAGCAGTAGGGGGATCTACAATGAGCAGTTCTTC. Supplemented by reference TRBV7-7 and TRBJ2-1, the full variable domain reads GAGVSQSPRYKVTKRGQDVTLRCDPISSHATLYWYQQALGQGPEFLTYFNYEAQPDKSGLPSDRFSAERPEGSISTLTIQRTEQRDSAMYRCASSRGIYNEQFFGPGTRLTVL.

This chain connects TRBV6-1 to TRBJ2-3, with 7 bases that match TRBD1. Germline V CDR1 and CDR2: MNHNS, SASEGT. Germline trimming cut 3 bases from V and 2 bases from J; bases unmatched to any gene: 11. This CDR3 region has 17 residues. CDR3 sequence: CASSEDTTGSVTDTQYF. In DNA form, the CDR3 reads TGTGCCAGCAGTGAGGATACGACAGGGAGCGTCACAGATACGCAGTATTTT.

The genes are TRBV13 and TRBJ1-2; D not certain. The CDR3 covers 16 residues. CDR1 PRHDT and CDR2 FYEKMQ come from the germline V gene (reference sequence). The V end lost 8 bases, the J end lost 1 base, and 20 bases lay between the germline ends. The CDR3 DNA is TGTGCCAGCTGGTCTATTACATGGGAGGTTAACTATGGCTACACCTTC. Protein sequence: CASWSITWEVNYGYTF.

The gene calls are TRBV6-5 and TRBJ1-2; maybe TRBD1 (6 bases). The length of the CDR3 is 13 residues. The V end lost 2 bases, the J end lost 8 bases, and 12 bases lay between the germline ends. From germline, CDR1 is MNHEY and CDR2 SVGAGI. CDR3 sequence: CASSYAGVLGYTF. Written as DNA, the CDR3 is TGTGCCAGCAGTTACGCAGGGGTTTTGGGCTACACCTTC.

The J gene is TRBJ2-1, the V gene TRBV2; 12 positions agree with TRBD2. V shed 5 bases and J 7 bases; nucleotides not matched to a gene: 6. In germline, CDR1 is SNHLY, CDR2 FYNNEI. The CDR3 loop spans 15 amino acids. In nucleotides, the CDR3 is TGTGCCAGCAGTCCTAGCGGGGGGGCTTATAATGAGCAGTTCTTC. This sequence encodes CASSPSGGAYNEQFF.

V and J are TRBV5-6 and TRBJ2-1; D possibly matches TRBD1 or TRBD2 (6 bases each). CDR3 size: 14 residues. CDR1 SGHDT and CDR2 YYEEEE come from the germline V gene. Trimming took off 4 bases at V and 9 bases at J, with 17 bases between the two ends. In DNA, the CDR3 is TGTGCCAGCAGCGAGGGGGGCGACGGACGTGAGCAGTTCTTC. This codes for CASSEGGDGREQFF.

V usage is TRBV10-1 and J usage is TRBJ1-3; D remains ambiguous. Trimming stripped 8 bases from V and 3 bases from J, with 17 bases between. This CDR3 is built from 15 residues. The germline V gene encodes CDR1 WNHNN and CDR2 SYGVQD (reference sequence). The CDR3 sequence: CASRGAGEDGNTIYF. In DNA form, the CDR3 reads TGCGCCAGCCGTGGAGCCGGGGAGGATGGAAACACCATATATTTT.